This T cell receptor (beta chain) was sequenced during a study of blood T cell repertoires in COVID-19. V dropped 3 bases and J dropped 6; count of bases not matched to a gene: 3. The CDR3 spans 13 residues. The germline gives CDR1 SGHDN, CDR2 FVKESK. In the authors' workflow: Counts of nucleated cells, estimated from reference gene primer amplification, were obtained. Measured with immunoSEQ multiplex PCR; TCRdb has only the in-frame clones, and not every one. V, J and clone size derive from that table, while D and trimming were established from the DNA sequence. Here the sample spans hundreds of thousands of clones, 83% being singletons. Recruits, aged roughly 18 to 90 years, lived in 24 US areas. Assignment of participants to cohorts was predicated upon participant-reported clinical history.

This sequence joins TRBV14 and TRBJ2-3; 7 bases are a match to TRBD1. The sequencing input was PBMCs or T cells enriched from blood (not recorded which). The receptor was derived from a woman aged 50 to 60 who had been exposed to COVID-19. Here the CDR3 reads CASSQTGPDTQYF. Here the CDR3 DNA reads TGTGCCAGCAGCCAGACAGGGCCCGATACGCAGTATTTT.